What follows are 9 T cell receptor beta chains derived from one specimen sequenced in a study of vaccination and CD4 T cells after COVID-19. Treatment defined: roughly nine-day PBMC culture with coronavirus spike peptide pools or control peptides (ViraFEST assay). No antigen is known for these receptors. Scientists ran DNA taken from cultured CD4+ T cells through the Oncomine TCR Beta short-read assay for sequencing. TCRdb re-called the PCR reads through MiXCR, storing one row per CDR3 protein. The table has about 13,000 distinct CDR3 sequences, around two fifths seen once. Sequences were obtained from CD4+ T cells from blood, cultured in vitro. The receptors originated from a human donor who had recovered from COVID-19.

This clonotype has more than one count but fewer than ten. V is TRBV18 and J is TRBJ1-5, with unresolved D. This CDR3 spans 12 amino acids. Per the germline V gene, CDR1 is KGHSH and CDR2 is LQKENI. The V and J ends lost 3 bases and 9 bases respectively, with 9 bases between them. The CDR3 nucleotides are TGTGCCAGCTCACCTGACGAGGGGCCCCAGCATTTT. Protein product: CASSPDEGPQHF.

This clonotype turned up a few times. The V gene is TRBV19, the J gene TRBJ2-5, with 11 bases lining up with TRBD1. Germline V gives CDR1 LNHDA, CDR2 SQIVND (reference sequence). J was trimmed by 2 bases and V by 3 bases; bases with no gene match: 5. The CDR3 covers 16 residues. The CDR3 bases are TGTGCCAGTAGTATGGGGACAGGGGGAAGGCAAGAGACCCAGTACTTC. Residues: CASSMGTGGRQETQYF. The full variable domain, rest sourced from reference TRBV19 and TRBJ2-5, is DGGITQSPKYLFRKEGQNVTLSCEQNLNHDAMYWYRQDPGQGLRLIYYSQIVNDFQKGDIAEGYSVSREKKESFPLTVTSAQKNPTAFYLCASSMGTGGRQETQYFGPGTRLLVL.

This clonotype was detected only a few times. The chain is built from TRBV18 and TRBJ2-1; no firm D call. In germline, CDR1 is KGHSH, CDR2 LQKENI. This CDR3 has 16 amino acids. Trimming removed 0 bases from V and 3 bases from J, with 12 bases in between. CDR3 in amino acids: CASSPPTALGYNEQFF. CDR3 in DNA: TGTGCCAGCTCACCACCGACTGCGTTGGGCTACAATGAGCAGTTCTTC.

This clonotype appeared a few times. CDR3 sequence reads: CASSLFSGYTF. DNA of the CDR3: TGTGCCAGCAGCTTGTTCAGCGGCTACACCTTC. This chain links TRBV7-9 with TRBJ1-2; D call uncertain. Germline V gene sequence: CDR1 SEHNR, CDR2 FQNEAQ (reference sequence). The CDR3 is 11 residues long. V was clipped by 3 bases and J by 8 bases, with 7 bases between them.

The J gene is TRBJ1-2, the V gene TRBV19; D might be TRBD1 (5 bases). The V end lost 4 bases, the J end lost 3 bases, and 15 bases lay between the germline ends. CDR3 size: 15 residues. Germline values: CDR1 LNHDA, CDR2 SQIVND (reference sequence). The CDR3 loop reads CASSTLGEGDYGYTF. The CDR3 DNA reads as TGTGCCAGTAGTACCCTGGGGGAGGGCGACTATGGCTACACCTTC.

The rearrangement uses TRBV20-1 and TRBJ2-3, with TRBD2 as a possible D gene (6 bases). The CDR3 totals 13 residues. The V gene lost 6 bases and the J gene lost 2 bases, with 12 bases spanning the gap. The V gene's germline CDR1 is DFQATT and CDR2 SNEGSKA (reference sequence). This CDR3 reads CSACGDLTDTQYF. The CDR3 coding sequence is TGCAGTGCATGCGGGGACCTCACAGATACGCAGTATTTT.

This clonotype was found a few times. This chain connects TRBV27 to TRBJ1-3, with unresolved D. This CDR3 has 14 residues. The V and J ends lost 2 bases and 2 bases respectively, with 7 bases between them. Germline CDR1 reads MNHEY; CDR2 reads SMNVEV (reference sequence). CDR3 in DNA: TGTGCCAGCAGTTTAGCGGGGACTGGAAACACCATATATTTT. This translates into CASSLAGTGNTIYF.

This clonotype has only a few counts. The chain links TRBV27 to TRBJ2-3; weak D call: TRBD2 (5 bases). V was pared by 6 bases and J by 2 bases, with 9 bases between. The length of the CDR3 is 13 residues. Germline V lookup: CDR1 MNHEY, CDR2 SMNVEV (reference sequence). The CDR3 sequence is CASRQTTTDTQYF. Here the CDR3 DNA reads TGTGCCAGCAGACAGACTACCACAGATACGCAGTATTTT.

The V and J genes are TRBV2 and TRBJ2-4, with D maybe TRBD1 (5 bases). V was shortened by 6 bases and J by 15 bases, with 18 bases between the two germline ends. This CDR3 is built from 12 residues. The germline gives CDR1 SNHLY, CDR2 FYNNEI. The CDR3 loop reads CASRASGFSPYF. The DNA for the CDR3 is TGTGCCAGCAGGGCGTCAGGGTTTTCGCCGTACTTC.